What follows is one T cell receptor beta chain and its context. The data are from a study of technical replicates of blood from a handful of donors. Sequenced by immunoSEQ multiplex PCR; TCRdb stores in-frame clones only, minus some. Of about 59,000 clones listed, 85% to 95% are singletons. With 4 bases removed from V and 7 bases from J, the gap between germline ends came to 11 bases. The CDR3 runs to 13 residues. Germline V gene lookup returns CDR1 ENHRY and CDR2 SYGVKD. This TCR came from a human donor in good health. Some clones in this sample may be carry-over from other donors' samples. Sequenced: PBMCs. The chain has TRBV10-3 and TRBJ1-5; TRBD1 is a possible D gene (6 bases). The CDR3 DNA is TGTGCCATCAGTGCGGACAGACCGCAGCCCCAGCATTTT. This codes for CAISADRPQPQHF.